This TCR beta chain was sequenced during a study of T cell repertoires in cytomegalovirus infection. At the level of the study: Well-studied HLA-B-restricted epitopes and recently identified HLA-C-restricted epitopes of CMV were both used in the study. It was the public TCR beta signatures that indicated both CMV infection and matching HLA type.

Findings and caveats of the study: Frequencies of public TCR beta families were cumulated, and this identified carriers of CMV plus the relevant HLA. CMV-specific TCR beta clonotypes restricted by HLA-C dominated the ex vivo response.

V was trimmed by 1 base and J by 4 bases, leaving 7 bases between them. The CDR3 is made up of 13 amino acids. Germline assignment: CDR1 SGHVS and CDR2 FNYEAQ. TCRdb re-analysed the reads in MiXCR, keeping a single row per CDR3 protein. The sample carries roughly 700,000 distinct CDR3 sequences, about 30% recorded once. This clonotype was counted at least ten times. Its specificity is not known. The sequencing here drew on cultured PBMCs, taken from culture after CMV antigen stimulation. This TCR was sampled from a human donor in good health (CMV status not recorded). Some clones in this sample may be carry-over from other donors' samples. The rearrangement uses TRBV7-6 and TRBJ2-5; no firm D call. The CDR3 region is CASSLGHRETQYF. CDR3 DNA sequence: TGTGCCAGCAGCTTAGGTCATAGAGAGACCCAGTACTTC.